Each of the 7 T cell receptor beta chains below was sequenced from the same sample in a study of blood T cell repertoires in COVID-19. The protocol was immunoSEQ multiplex PCR, while the TCRdb copy is restricted to in-frame clones and leaves out a portion. This sample carries fewer than 500,000 clones, 70% to 90% of them seen once, and the ten largest clones take roughly 2%. The specimen was PBMCs or T cells enriched from blood (not recorded which). The receptors were sampled from a woman in her late teens or twenties with acute COVID-19.

The gene calls are TRBV19 and TRBJ2-2; possibly TRBD1 for D (6 bases). The germline V gene encodes CDR1 LNHDA and CDR2 SQIVND (reference sequence). V dropped 6 bases and J dropped 3 bases, with 14 bases sitting between them. The CDR3 loop spans 15 amino acids. The CDR3 sequence: CASRKTGVDTGELFF. Written as DNA, the CDR3 is TGTGCCAGTAGAAAGACAGGCGTCGACACCGGGGAGCTGTTTTTT.

V usage is TRBV23-1 and J usage is TRBJ1-2, with a possible D match to TRBD1 (5 bases). TRBV23-1 is marked as an open reading frame, function uncertain. V lost 4 bases, J lost 4 bases, and 13 bases lay in between. CDR3 length equals 14 residues. CDR3 bases: TGCGCCAGCAGTCTCCGGGGGGAGCTCTATGGCTACACCTTC. It specifies CASSLRGELYGYTF.

DNA for the CDR3: TGCGCCAGCAGCTTGGCTGGACAGGCCTATCAGCCCCAGCATTTT. This gives the protein CASSLAGQAYQPQHF. The gene calls are TRBV5-1 and TRBJ1-5; TRBD1 agrees at 7 bases. The J segment lost 5 bases and the V segment lost 0 bases, leaving 5 bases of the junction unmatched. Looked up from germline, CDR1 is SGHRS and CDR2 is YFSETQ. The CDR3 has 15 amino acids. Using reference TRBV5-1 and TRBJ1-5 for the parts outside the CDR3, the full variable domain is KAGVTQTPRYLIKTRGQQVTLSCSPISGHRSVSWYQQTPGQGLQFLFEYFSETQRNKGNFPGRFSGRQFSNSRSEMNVSTLELGDSALYLCASSLAGQAYQPQHFGDGTRLSIL.

This chain joins TRBV25-1 and TRBJ1-4; weak D call: TRBD1 (5 bases). Germline-derived CDR1 and CDR2 are MGHDK and SYGVNS. The CDR3 has 16 amino acids. V shed 3 bases and J shed 7 bases, with 18 bases lying between them. CDR3 bases: TGTGCCAGCAGTGAGGTTGCCCGGACGGGGGTTGAAAAACTGTTTTTT. Protein: CASSEVARTGVEKLFF.

V usage is TRBV3-1 (or the pseudogene TRBV3-2) and J usage is TRBJ1-5; D is possibly TRBD1 (5 bases). The CDR3 length is 15 residues. With 1 base removed from V and 3 bases from J, the gap between germline ends came to 10 bases. Germline V gene lookup returns CDR1 LGHDT and CDR2 YNNKEL (reference sequence). The CDR3 protein is CASSQGWGDNQPQHF. DNA for the CDR3: TGTGCCAGCAGCCAAGGGTGGGGGGACAATCAGCCCCAGCATTTT.

The chain is built from TRBV7-2 and TRBJ2-1, with D possibly being TRBD2 (6 bases). Germline V gives CDR1 SGHTA, CDR2 FQGNSA. There are 15 residues in the CDR3. With 1 base removed from V and 6 bases from J, the gap between germline ends came to 13 bases. The CDR3 region has the DNA TGTGCCAGCAGCTTAGGGATTAGCGGAAGCAATGAGCAGTTCTTC. Encoded protein: CASSLGISGSNEQFF.

This clone was observed a single time. This chain joins TRBV7-2 and TRBJ2-7, with 8 bases aligning to TRBD2. V was pared by 4 bases and J by 0 bases, with 5 bases of the junction left unmatched. The germline V gene encodes CDR1 SGHTA and CDR2 FQGNSA. The CDR3 covers 15 residues. This CDR3 reads CASSSRGTSSYEQYF. CDR3 sequence (DNA): TGTGCCAGCAGCTCGAGGGGGACTAGCTCCTACGAGCAGTACTTC.